The present T cell receptor beta chain was sequenced within a study of sequential checkpoint blockade in melanoma. In the study overall: First-line arms were nivolumab then ipilimumab, or the reverse, randomized 1:1. After both sequences, patients received maintenance nivolumab.

Regarding treatment: randomized to nivolumab then ipilimumab (arm A) or the reverse (arm B). This table comes from immunoSEQ multiplex PCR, and its TCRdb copy is limited to in-frame clones, with some not included. This table holds approximately 11,000 clones, around 75% found once. The CDR3 covers 17 residues. The germline gives CDR1 GTSNPN, CDR2 SVGIG (reference sequence). V dropped 3 bases and J dropped 6; count of bases not matched to a gene: 13. The specimen comprised CD8+ T cells sorted from blood (inferred from file names), sampled from a patient given nivolumab and ipilimumab in sequence. The clonotype originates from a human donor with melanoma. The V and J genes are TRBV30 and TRBJ2-2; 10 nucleotides agree with TRBD1. CDR3 region: CAWRRDRGTLKAGELFF. As DNA, the CDR3 is TGTGCCTGGAGAAGGGACAGGGGCACCCTTAAGGCCGGGGAGCTGTTTTTT.